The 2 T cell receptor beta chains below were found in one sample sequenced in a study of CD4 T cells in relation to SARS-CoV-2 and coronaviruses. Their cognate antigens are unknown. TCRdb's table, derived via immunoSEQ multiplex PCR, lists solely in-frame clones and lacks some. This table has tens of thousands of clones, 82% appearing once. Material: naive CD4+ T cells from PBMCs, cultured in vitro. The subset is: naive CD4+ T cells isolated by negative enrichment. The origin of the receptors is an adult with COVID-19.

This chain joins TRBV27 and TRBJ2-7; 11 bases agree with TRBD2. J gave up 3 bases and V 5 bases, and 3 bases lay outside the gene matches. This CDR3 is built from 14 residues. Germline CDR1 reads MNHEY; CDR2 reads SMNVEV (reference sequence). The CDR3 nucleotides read TGTGCCAGCAGTACAACTAGCGGGAGCTACGAGCAGTACTTC. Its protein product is CASSTTSGSYEQYF.

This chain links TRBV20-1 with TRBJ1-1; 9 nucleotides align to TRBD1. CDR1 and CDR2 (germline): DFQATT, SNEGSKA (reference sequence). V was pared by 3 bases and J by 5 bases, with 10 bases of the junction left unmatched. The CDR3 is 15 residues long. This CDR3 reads CSASNPTGGDTEAFF. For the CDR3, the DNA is TGCAGTGCTAGTAATCCTACAGGGGGCGATACTGAAGCTTTCTTT.